The T cell receptor (beta chain) under discussion was sequenced for a study of T cell responses to AZD1222 COVID-19 vaccine. Overall study findings and caveats: Distributed over spike, vaccine-associated CD4 TCRs predominated at 160-218 and 743-854. Spike-specific TCR breadth and depth were elevated following two AZD1222 doses. Among the donors, most were white British and more were female, and clonal diversity was possibly underestimated.

This CDR3 is 14 amino acids long. Trimming shortened V by 4 bases and J by 4 bases, and 13 bases separated the two germline ends. From germline, CDR1 is LGHDT and CDR2 YNNKEL (reference sequence). Libraries were prepared by immunoSEQ multiplex PCR; TCRdb keeps only in-frame clonotypes and omits some of them. The sample carries about 140,000 clones, around 91% recorded once. On this clone itself: The antigen is not known.

The TCR comes from an adult who received the AZD1222 COVID-19 vaccine. The chain recombines TRBV3-1 (or the pseudogene TRBV3-2) with TRBJ1-1, with a weak D call TRBD1 (5 bases). The sequencing used peripheral blood, collected 28 days after the second AZD1222 dose. CDR3 nucleotides: TGTGCCAGCAGCCCGCTTGGGGGTGGCACTGAAGCTTTCTTT. Its translation: CASSPLGGGTEAFF.